This T cell receptor (beta chain) appears in the sequencing data of a study of a mutant IDH1 vaccine in newly diagnosed glioma. Details on this clone: Its antigen is not known.

Time point described: week 5, during vaccination. Each dose of the vaccine consisted of 300 ug of mutant IDH1 20-mer peptide, with topical imiquimod. Measured with immunoSEQ multiplex PCR; TCRdb has only the in-frame clones, and not every one. Among roughly 40,000 clones listed, around 85% were seen once. The germline CDR1 and CDR2 sequences are SEHNR and FQNEAQ (reference sequence). The CDR3 length is 14 residues. The germline V and J ends were trimmed by 6 bases and 2 bases, with 14 bases remaining between them. The V and J genes are TRBV7-9 and TRBJ2-7; D might be TRBD1 (5 bases). The sample was PBMCs, taken from a glioma patient whose treatment included an IDH1 peptide vaccine. This clonotype was sampled from a man aged 35-49 years with glioma. The CDR3 loop reads CASSPDDRPYEQYF. The CDR3 region has the DNA TGTGCCAGCAGTCCCGACGACAGACCCTACGAGCAGTACTTC.